One sample yielded the 5 T cell receptor beta chains listed below, sequenced in a study of blood T cell repertoires in COVID-19 (dated by TCRdb to 2020 to 2021). The library was generated by the immunoSEQ multiplex PCR assay. TCRdb limited this immuneACCESS table to in-frame rearrangements with V and J called. A share of clones is missing; checked studies link under half to unresolved V genes, and the rest is unexplained. This sample comprises around 50,000 clones, more than 80% of them detected only once. Around 1% of the sample is held by the ten biggest clonotypes. Source material: peripheral blood. These receptors all stem from a man aged 55 to 70 with COVID-19, enrolled during active disease.

The V and J genes are TRBV29-1 and TRBJ1-5, with TRBD1 matching over 7 bases. The germline V gene has CDR1 SQVTM and CDR2 ANQGSEA. This CDR3 is 14 amino acids long. J gave up 1 base and V 6 bases, and 6 bases lay outside the gene matches. CDR3: CSVSPTGSNQPQHF. DNA of the CDR3: TGCAGCGTAAGTCCGACAGGGAGCAATCAGCCCCAGCATTTT. The full variable domain, with the rest looked up from reference TRBV29-1 and TRBJ1-5, is SAVISQKPSRDICQRGTSLTIQCQVDSQVTMMFWYRQQPGQSLTLIATANQGSEATYESGFVIDKFPISRPNLTFSTLTVSNMSPEDSSIYLCSVSPTGSNQPQHFGDGTRLSIL.

In its sample, this clone was seen once. The chain carries TRBV18 and TRBJ1-1; TRBD1 matches 7 bases. CDR3 length: 14 amino acids. The J segment lost 7 bases and the V segment lost 5 bases, leaving 10 bases of the junction unmatched. From germline, CDR1 is KGHSH and CDR2 LQKENI. DNA of the CDR3: TGTGCCAGCTCAACGAGCCGGGACAGCGTTGAAGCTTTCTTT. Translated: CASSTSRDSVEAFF.

The chain joins TRBV18 to TRBJ2-1; unclear D gene. Germline assignment: CDR1 KGHSH and CDR2 LQKENI. Trimming cost V 0 bases and J 8 bases, with 11 bases left between them. The CDR3 spans 14 residues. The CDR3 sequence: CASSPPPESDEQFF. In nucleotides, the CDR3 is TGTGCCAGCTCACCACCGCCGGAGAGCGATGAGCAGTTCTTC.

The gene calls are TRBV6-6 and TRBJ1-3; TRBD1 might be the D (6 bases). With 4 bases removed from V and 4 bases from J, the gap between germline ends came to 14 bases. This CDR3 spans 15 amino acids. Germline CDR1 is MNHNY and CDR2 is SVGAGI (reference sequence). Written as DNA, the CDR3 is TGTGCCAGCAGTTCCCAGGGGAGTTCGGGAAACACCATATATTTT. Protein sequence: CASSSQGSSGNTIYF.

The chain combines TRBV5-1 with TRBJ1-1; D ambiguous. The germline V and J ends were trimmed by 1 base and 10 bases, with 14 bases remaining between them. CDR1 and CDR2 from the germline V gene are SGHRS and YFSETQ. The CDR3 has 13 residues. The CDR3 DNA reads as TGCGCCAGCAGCTTGAACTTGAGGGAAGCAGCTTTCTTT. Translation: CASSLNLREAAFF.